This paragraph covers one T cell receptor (beta chain) sequence. Its antigen is not identified. The sample comes from a study of post-analysis software for immune sequencing data. Turning to the study itself: Included courses were relapsing-remitting and secondary progressive multiple sclerosis; progressive-relapsing multiple sclerosis was also included.

The study's findings and limits: Higher frequency in patients than in controls was seen for about 5 TRBV segments, with TRBV5-6, TRBV5-1 and TRBV20-1 among them.

This CDR3 contains 12 residues. CDR1 ENHRY and CDR2 SYGVKD come from the germline V gene. Between the trimmed V and J ends, which lost 10 bases and 6 bases, there was a span of 15 bases. Included in the TCR beta cDNA libraries were unique molecular identifiers. From the PCR reads, TCRdb called clonotypes with MiXCR, one entry per CDR3 protein. The sample carries 450,000 to 700,000 distinct CDR3 sequences, about 40% recorded once. The origin of this receptor is a girl between 5 and 17 years old with multiple sclerosis. The sample consisted of blood. The rearrangement links TRBV10-3 to TRBJ1-1; no reliable D call. The CDR3 bases are TGTGCCAGTGGACCGGGCGGCGCTGAAGCTTTCTTT. Translating gives CASGPGGAEAFF.